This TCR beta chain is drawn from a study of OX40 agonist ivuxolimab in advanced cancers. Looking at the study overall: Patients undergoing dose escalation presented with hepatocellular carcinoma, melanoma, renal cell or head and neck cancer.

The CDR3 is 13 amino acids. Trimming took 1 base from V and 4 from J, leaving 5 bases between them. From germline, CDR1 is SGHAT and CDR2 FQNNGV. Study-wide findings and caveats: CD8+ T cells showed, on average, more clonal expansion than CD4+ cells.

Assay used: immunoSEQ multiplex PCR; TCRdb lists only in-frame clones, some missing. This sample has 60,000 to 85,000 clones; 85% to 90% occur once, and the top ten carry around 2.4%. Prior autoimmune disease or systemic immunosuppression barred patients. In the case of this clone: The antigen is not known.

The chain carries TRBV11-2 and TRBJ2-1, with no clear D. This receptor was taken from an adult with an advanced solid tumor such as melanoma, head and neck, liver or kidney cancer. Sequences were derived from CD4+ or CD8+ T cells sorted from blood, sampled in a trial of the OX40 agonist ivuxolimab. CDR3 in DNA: TGTGCCAGCAGCTTAGCTCTTTACAATGAGCAGTTCTTC. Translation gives CASSLALYNEQFF. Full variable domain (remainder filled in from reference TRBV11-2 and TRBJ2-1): EAGVAQSPRYKIIEKRQSVAFWCNPISGHATLYWYQQILGQGPKLLIQFQNNGVVDDSQLPKDRFSAERLKGVDSTLKIQPAKLEDSAVYLCASSLALYNEQFFGPGTRLTVL.